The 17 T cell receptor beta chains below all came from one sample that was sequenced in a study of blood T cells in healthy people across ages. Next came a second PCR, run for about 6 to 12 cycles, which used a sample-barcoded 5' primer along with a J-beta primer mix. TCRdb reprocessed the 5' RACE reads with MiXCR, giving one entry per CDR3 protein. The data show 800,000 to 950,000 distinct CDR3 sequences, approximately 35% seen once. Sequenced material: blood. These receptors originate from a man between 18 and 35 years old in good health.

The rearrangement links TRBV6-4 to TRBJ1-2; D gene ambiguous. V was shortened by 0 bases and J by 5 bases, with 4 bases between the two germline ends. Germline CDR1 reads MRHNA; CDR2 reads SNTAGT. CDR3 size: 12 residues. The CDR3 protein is CASSDSRYGYTF. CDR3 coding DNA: TGTGCCAGCAGTGACTCCAGATATGGCTACACCTTC.

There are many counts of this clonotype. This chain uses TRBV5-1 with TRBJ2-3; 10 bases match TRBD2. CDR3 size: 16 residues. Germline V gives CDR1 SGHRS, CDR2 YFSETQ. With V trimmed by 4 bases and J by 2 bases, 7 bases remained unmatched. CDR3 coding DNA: TGCGCCAGCAGCACGGAGCGGGGGGGACTCACAGATACGCAGTATTTT. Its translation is CASSTERGGLTDTQYF.

The CDR3 is CASRMSSGGLRGAFF. In DNA form, the CDR3 reads TGTGCCAGCAGGATGTCGTCGGGGGGCCTGCGGGGGGCTTTCTTT. The chain employs TRBV3-1 and TRBJ1-1; tentatively, D is TRBD1 (6 bases). CDR1 and CDR2 (germline): LGHDT, YNNKEL (reference sequence). V shed 6 bases and J shed 11 bases, with 25 bases lying between them. The CDR3 is made up of 15 amino acids.

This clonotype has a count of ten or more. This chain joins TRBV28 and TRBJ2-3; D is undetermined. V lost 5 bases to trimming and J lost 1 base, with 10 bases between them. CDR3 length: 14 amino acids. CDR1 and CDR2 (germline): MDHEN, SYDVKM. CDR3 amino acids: CASSPGGRTDTQYF. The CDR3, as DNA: TGTGCCAGCAGTCCGGGTGGGCGCACAGATACGCAGTATTTT.

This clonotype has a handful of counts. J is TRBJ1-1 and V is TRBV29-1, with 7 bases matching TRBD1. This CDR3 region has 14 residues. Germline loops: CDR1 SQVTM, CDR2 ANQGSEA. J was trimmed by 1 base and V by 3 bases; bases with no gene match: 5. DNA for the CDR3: TGCAGCGTTGAGGCGGACAGGTCGAACACTGAAGCTTTCTTT. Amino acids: CSVEADRSNTEAFF.

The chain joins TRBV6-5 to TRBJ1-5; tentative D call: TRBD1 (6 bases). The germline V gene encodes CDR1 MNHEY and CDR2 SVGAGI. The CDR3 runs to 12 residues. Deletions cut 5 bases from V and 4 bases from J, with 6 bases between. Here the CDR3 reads CASSDRNQPQHF. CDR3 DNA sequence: TGTGCCAGCAGTGACAGGAATCAGCCCCAGCATTTT.

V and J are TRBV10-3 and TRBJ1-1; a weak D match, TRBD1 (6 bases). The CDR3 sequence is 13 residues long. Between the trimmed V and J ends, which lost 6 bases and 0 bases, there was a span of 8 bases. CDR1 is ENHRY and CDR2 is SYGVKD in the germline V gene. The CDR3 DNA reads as TGTGCCATCAGCGGACAGATGAACACTGAAGCTTTCTTT. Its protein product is CAISGQMNTEAFF.

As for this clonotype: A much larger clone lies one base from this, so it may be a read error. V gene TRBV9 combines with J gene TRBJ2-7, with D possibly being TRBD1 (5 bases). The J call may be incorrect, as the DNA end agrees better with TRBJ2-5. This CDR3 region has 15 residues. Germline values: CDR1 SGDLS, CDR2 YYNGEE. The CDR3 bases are TGTGCCAGCAGCGTAGGGGGCAGGACCAGGGAGACCCAGTACTTC. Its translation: CASSVGGRTRETQYF.

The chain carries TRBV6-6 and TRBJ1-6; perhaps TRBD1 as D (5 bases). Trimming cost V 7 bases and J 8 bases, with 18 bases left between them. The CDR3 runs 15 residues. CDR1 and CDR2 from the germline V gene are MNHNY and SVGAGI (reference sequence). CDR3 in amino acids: CASTRGAPGYSPLHF. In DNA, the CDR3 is TGTGCCAGCACCCGAGGTGCCCCAGGGTATTCACCCCTCCACTTT.

Here the CDR3 reads CASSQDSRGPDQPQHF. The CDR3, as DNA: TGCGCCAGCAGCCAAGATTCAAGGGGGCCCGATCAGCCCCAGCATTTT. The rearrangement joins TRBV4-3 to TRBJ1-5, with TRBD1 identical over 7 bases. After removal of 0 bases from V and 5 bases from J, the junction contained 7 bases not matched to a gene. The CDR3 has 16 amino acids. Germline assignment: CDR1 LGHNA and CDR2 YSLEER.

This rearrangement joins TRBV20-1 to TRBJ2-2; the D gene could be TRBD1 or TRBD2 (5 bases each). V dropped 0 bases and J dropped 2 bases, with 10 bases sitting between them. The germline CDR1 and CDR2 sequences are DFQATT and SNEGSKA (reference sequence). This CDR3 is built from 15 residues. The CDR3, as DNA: TGCAGTGCTAGAGATGTGGGACCTAACACCGGGGAGCTGTTTTTT. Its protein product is CSARDVGPNTGELFF.

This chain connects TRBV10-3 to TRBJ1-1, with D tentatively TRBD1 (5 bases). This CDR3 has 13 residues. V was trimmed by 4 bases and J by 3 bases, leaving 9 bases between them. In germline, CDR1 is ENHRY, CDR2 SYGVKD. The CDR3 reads CAISVQDYTEAFF. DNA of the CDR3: TGTGCCATCAGTGTACAGGATTACACTGAAGCTTTCTTT.

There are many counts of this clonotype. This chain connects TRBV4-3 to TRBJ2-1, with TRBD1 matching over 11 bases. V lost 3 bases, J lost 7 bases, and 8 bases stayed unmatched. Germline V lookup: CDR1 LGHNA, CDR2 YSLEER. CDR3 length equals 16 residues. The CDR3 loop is CASSQGIGQGANEQFF. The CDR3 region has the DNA TGCGCCAGCAGCCAGGGGATTGGACAGGGGGCAAATGAGCAGTTCTTC.

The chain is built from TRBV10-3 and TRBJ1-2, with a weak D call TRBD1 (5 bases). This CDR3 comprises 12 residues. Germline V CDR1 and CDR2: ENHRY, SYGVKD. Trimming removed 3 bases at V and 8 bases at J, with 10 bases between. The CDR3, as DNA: TGTGCCATCAGTGAAGGGGTGGTCGGCTACACCTTC. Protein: CAISEGVVGYTF.

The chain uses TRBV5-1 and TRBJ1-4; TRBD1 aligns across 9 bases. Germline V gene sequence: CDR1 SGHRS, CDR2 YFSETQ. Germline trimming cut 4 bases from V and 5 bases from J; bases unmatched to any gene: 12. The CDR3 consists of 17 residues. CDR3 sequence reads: CASSQNTGGKGNEKLFF. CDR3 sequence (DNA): TGCGCCAGCAGCCAAAACACAGGGGGCAAGGGGAATGAAAAACTGTTTTTT.

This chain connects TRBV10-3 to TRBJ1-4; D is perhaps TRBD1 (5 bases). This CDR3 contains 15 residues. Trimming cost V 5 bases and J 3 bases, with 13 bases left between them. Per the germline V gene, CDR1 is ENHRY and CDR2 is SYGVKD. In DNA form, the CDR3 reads TGTGCCATCAGTACGGGGGGGAACGCTAATGAAAAACTGTTTTTT. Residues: CAISTGGNANEKLFF.

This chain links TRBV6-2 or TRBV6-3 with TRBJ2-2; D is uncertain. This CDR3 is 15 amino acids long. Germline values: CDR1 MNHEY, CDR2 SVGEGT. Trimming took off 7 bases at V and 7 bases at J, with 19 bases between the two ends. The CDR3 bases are TGTGCCAGCACCCGGGCCATTGGGTATCACGGGGAGCTGTTTTTT. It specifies CASTRAIGYHGELFF.